This passage covers 18 T cell receptor beta chains from one sample sequenced in a study of shared clonotypes between healthy human individuals. TCRdb keeps only in-frame clones here, not all; method: immunoSEQ multiplex PCR. The sample has millions of clones, approximately 94% seen once. CD45RO-negative CD8 cells positively selected for CCR7 made up the naive population, which excluded terminally differentiated effector memory CD45RA+ cells. Sequencing was carried out using naive CD8+ T cells sorted from blood. Receptors originate from a man aged 18 to 29 in good health.

This chain links TRBV19 with TRBJ2-2; 7 bases are a match to TRBD1. V shed 7 bases and J 0 bases; nucleotides not matched to a gene: 11. This CDR3 contains 17 residues. CDR1 LNHDA and CDR2 SQIVND come from the germline V gene (reference sequence). CDR3 region: CASTPSPGTANTGELFF. In DNA, the CDR3 is TGTGCCAGTACCCCGAGTCCCGGGACAGCGAACACCGGGGAGCTGTTTTTT.

The chain carries TRBV6-1 and TRBJ1-1; unclear D gene. Between the trimmed V and J ends, which lost 1 base and 3 bases, there was a span of 15 bases. This CDR3 has 16 residues. CDR1 and CDR2 from the germline V gene are MNHNS and SASEGT. The CDR3 region has the DNA TGTGCCAGCAGTGAAGGGCTATCGGAACCCCACACTGAAGCTTTCTTT. Its protein product is CASSEGLSEPHTEAFF.

The chain employs TRBV13 and TRBJ2-7, with 9 bases identical to TRBD2. Germline CDR1 reads PRHDT; CDR2 reads FYEKMQ (reference sequence). The CDR3 is made up of 15 amino acids. V shed 4 bases, J shed 2 bases, and the junction held 6 bases outside the gene matches. The CDR3 here is CASSSISGSAYEQYF. The CDR3 DNA is TGTGCCAGCAGCTCTATTAGCGGGAGCGCCTACGAGCAGTACTTC.

This clone was seen a single time. The chain has TRBV11-2 and TRBJ2-5, with D possibly matching TRBD1 (5 bases). Germline values: CDR1 SGHAT, CDR2 FQNNGV. The CDR3 has 17 residues. Trimming shortened V by 3 bases and J by 2 bases, and 19 bases separated the two germline ends. CDR3 sequence (DNA): TGTGCCAGCAGCTTCCCACCCTGGACGGACAATCAAGAGACCCAGTACTTC. It is translated as CASSFPPWTDNQETQYF. The full variable domain, its missing parts supplied by reference TRBV11-2 and TRBJ2-5, is EAGVAQSPRYKIIEKRQSVAFWCNPISGHATLYWYQQILGQGPKLLIQFQNNGVVDDSQLPKDRFSAERLKGVDSTLKIQPAKLEDSAVYLCASSFPPWTDNQETQYFGPGTRLLVL.

This chain uses TRBV27 with TRBJ2-1; D not certain. Trimming stripped 2 bases from V and 4 bases from J, with 9 bases between. The CDR3 loop spans 14 amino acids. Germline CDR1 is MNHEY and CDR2 is SMNVEV (reference sequence). The CDR3 nucleotides are TGTGCCAGCAGTTTAGGGCCCAATTACAATGAGCAGTTCTTC. It is translated as CASSLGPNYNEQFF.

The genes are TRBV30 and TRBJ1-5; TRBD1 matches 10 bases. This CDR3 contains 14 residues. CDR1 is GTSNPN, CDR2 SVGIG, per germline (reference sequence). V gave up 4 bases and J gave up 6 bases; unmatched junction bases: 6. The CDR3 DNA follows: TGTGCCTGGACCCTAGGACAGGGGGTTCAGCCCCAGCATTTT. Its translation: CAWTLGQGVQPQHF.

In the case of this clone: The identical CDR3 is also encoded by other nucleotide sequences in the sample. The chain employs TRBV7-6 and TRBJ1-6; 9 bases fit TRBD1. Germline assignment: CDR1 SGHVS and CDR2 FNYEAQ. This CDR3 has 14 residues. Germline trimming cut 4 bases from V and 7 bases from J; bases unmatched to any gene: 2. The CDR3 bases are TGTGCCAGCAGCTCGACAGGGGGAAATTCACCCCTCCACTTT. As protein: CASSSTGGNSPLHF.

A few counts support this clone. V gene TRBV4-1 combines with J gene TRBJ1-3; D not certain. V was clipped by 0 bases and J by 0 bases, with 9 bases between them. This CDR3 spans 16 amino acids. Germline-derived CDR1 and CDR2 are MGHRA and YSYEKL. DNA of the CDR3: TGCGCCAGCAGCCAAGAAGGCGGACGCTCTGGAAACACCATATATTTT. Translating it yields CASSQEGGRSGNTIYF.

The chain links TRBV29-1 to TRBJ2-7; TRBD2 might be the D (5 bases). This CDR3 contains 12 residues. V lost 4 bases and J 0 bases, leaving 7 bases between the germline ends. CDR1 and CDR2 (germline): SQVTM, ANQGSEA. CDR3 coding DNA: TGCAGCGTTGGGGAGAGCTCCTACGAGCAGTACTTC. Its translation is CSVGESSYEQYF.

The chain is built from TRBV30 and TRBJ1-3, with TRBD1 as a possible D gene (5 bases). The CDR3 length is 14 residues. Germline CDR1 and CDR2: GTSNPN and SVGIG (reference sequence). The germline V and J ends were trimmed by 5 bases and 0 bases, with 11 bases remaining between them. As DNA, the CDR3 is TGTGCCTGGGGGGACTTCGGCTCTGGAAACACCATATATTTT. Amino acids: CAWGDFGSGNTIYF. Full variable domain (rest looked up from reference TRBV30 and TRBJ1-3): SQTIHQWPATLVQPVGSPLSLECTVEGTSNPNLYWYRQAAGRGLQLLFYSVGIGQISSEVPQNLSASRPQDRQFILSSKKLLLSDSGFYLCAWGDFGSGNTIYFGEGSWLTVV.

The gene calls are TRBV6-1 and TRBJ2-7, with TRBD1 identical over 7 bases. CDR1 is MNHNS and CDR2 is SASEGT in the germline V gene. The CDR3 spans 13 residues. Germline trimming cut 6 bases from V and 2 bases from J; bases unmatched to any gene: 4. The DNA for the CDR3 is TGTGCCAGCAGAGGACAGGTTACCTACGAGCAGTACTTC. Translating it yields CASRGQVTYEQYF.

This sequence joins TRBV19 and TRBJ2-3; 11 bases match TRBD2. The CDR3 has 16 amino acids. CDR1 and CDR2 (germline): LNHDA, SQIVND (reference sequence). The V segment lost 6 bases and the J segment 4 bases; nucleotides outside the gene matches: 9. CDR3 bases: TGTGCCAGTAGGGGCCCTCTAGCGGGGGGACCAGATACGCAGTATTTT. It encodes CASRGPLAGGPDTQYF.

Comments on this clone: The same CDR3 can be traced to other DNA sequences in this sample. The chain joins TRBV6-5 to TRBJ2-7; unclear D gene. The V gene lost 0 bases and the J gene lost 3 bases, with 6 bases spanning the gap. CDR3 length: 13 amino acids. Germline CDR1 reads MNHEY; CDR2 reads SVGAGI. The CDR3 bases are TGTGCCAGCAGTTACTCGACGAGCTACGAGCAGTACTTC. It encodes CASSYSTSYEQYF.

The chain employs TRBV7-9 and TRBJ1-1; a weak D match, TRBD1 (6 bases). CDR1 is SEHNR, CDR2 FQNEAQ, per germline (reference sequence). CDR3 length: 14 amino acids. With 3 bases removed from V and 4 bases from J, the gap between germline ends came to 12 bases. The CDR3 DNA reads as TGTGCCAGCAGCTTCGGGGGCGCGGGCACTGAAGCTTTCTTT. Amino acids: CASSFGGAGTEAFF.

The chain carries TRBV4-2 and TRBJ2-5; TRBD2 agrees at 8 bases. The CDR3 is 16 amino acids. V lost 0 bases to trimming and J lost 4 bases; unmatched junction nucleotides: 7. Germline values: CDR1 LGHNA, CDR2 YNFKEQ. This CDR3 is CASSQEWGLVGETQYF. The CDR3 coding sequence is TGTGCCAGCAGCCAAGAGTGGGGACTAGTAGGAGAGACCCAGTACTTC.

The J gene is TRBJ1-1, the V gene TRBV7-9, with TRBD1 matching 11 bases. The germline V gene encodes CDR1 SEHNR and CDR2 FQNEAQ (reference sequence). The CDR3 has 18 amino acids. V lost 4 bases and J lost 3; bases outside the gene matches: 13. CDR3 nucleotide sequence: TGTGCCAGCAGCTATCCTACCGGGACAGGGGGTGGGGACACTGAAGCTTTCTTT. This encodes CASSYPTGTGGGDTEAFF.

The chain uses TRBV5-4 and TRBJ2-7; TRBD2 aligns across 13 bases. The germline CDR1 and CDR2 sequences are SGHNT and YYREEE (reference sequence). CDR3 length: 15 amino acids. After removal of 5 bases from V and 5 bases from J, the junction contained 7 bases not matched to a gene. The CDR3: CASRRAGTSGNEQYF. In DNA form, the CDR3 reads TGTGCCAGCAGGCGTGCCGGGACTAGCGGGAACGAGCAGTACTTC.

This rearrangement joins TRBV18 to TRBJ2-4; 7 bases are shared with TRBD1. Germline CDR1 is KGHSH and CDR2 is LQKENI. V was pared by 0 bases and J by 1 base, with 12 bases of the junction left unmatched. The CDR3 extends over 19 amino acids. The CDR3 is CASSPPNSTGWFAKNIQYF. The CDR3 DNA reads TGTGCCAGCTCACCACCCAATTCGACAGGGTGGTTCGCCAAAAACATTCAGTACTTC.